The clone carrying this T cell receptor (beta chain) was picked up many times. Its target is not known. Treatment of any kind had been given to no patient before thyroid surgery. The data were obtained in a study of metastatic and nonmetastatic thyroid tumors. The wider study: Blood and tumor or nodule tissue repertoires from malignant and benign thyroid patients were compared.

Original data processing: For papillary thyroid cancer, a distant-metastasis classifier was constructed from CDR3 differences observed across clinicopathological groups. TCRdb ran MiXCR on the PCR reads. TCRdb, not the authors, supplied the V and J calls. The repertoire holds 25,000 to 30,000 clones, with roughly 23% as singletons. The CDR3 covers 15 residues. CDR1 is SQVTM and CDR2 is ANQGSEA in the germline V gene. V lost 7 bases and J 0 bases, leaving 18 bases between the germline ends. Study-wide points: For both blood and tumor, malignant thyroid tumors reportedly showed significantly higher TCR beta diversity than benign nodules did.

The chain has TRBV29-1 and TRBJ1-1; D is unclear. The sequencing sample was made of blood. The source is a female donor with papillary thyroid cancer or a benign thyroid nodule (not recorded which). Some clones in this sample may be carry-over from other donors' samples. The DNA of the CDR3 is TGCAGCGCGCAGCAATCTTCCAGCCTGAACACTGAAGCTTTCTTT. It encodes CSAQQSSSLNTEAFF.